This is a list of T cell receptor beta chains from one sample in a study of regulatory T cells in long-lasting Graves disease. Each CDR3 protein is one row after TCRdb ran MiXCR on the multiplex PCR reads. The table records about 500,000 distinct CDR3 sequences, 15% to 20% of them present only once. This sample also appeared in a second study, on T cells in Graves' hyperthyroidism and ophthalmopathy.

Sequences were derived from peripheral blood mononuclear cells (PBMCs), sampled at new diagnosis, from a patient treated with antithyroid drugs. The receptors were gathered from a man in his forties or fifties with Graves disease. The CDR3 runs from the conserved cysteine through the conserved F or W. Each record gives: D gene, clone size, J gene, V gene, CDR3 protein, CDR3 DNA. D genes are given only for firm matches. The size of a clone is reported for some rows only, either as once, few or many, or as a class for expanded clones.

>TRBD2|many|TRBJ2-5|TRBV27
CASSPPTLAGGVETQYF
TGTGCCAGCAGTCCTCCGACTCTAGCGGGAGGTGTCGAGACCCAGTACTTC
>.|.|TRBJ2-1|TRBV24-1
CATSFRTNNEQFF
TGTGCCACCAGTTTCAGGACTAACAATGAGCAGTTCTTC
>.|many|TRBJ1-1|TRBV5-1
CASSLWGRVDTEAFF
TGCGCCAGCAGCTTGTGGGGGCGCGTTGACACTGAAGCTTTCTTT
>.|few|TRBJ2-4|TRBV6-1
CASRKDGGKNIQYF
TGTGCCAGCAGGAAGGACGGGGGTAAAAACATTCAGTACTTC
>.|.|TRBJ2-7|TRBV7-6
CASSLEGRTFSYEQYF
TGTGCCAGCAGCTTAGAGGGACGGACGTTCTCCTACGAGCAGTACTTC
>.|many|TRBJ2-3|TRBV2
CASSARSAPSGGTDTQYF
TGTGCCAGCAGTGCCCGCTCGGCCCCCAGTGGAGGGACAGATACGCAGTATTTT
>TRBD1|many|TRBJ2-3|TRBV30
CAWSVGQRSTDTQYF
TGTGCCTGGAGTGTGGGACAGCGAAGCACAGATACGCAGTATTTT
>.|.|TRBJ2-1|TRBV30
CAWSVARGGGEQFF
TGTGCCTGGAGTGTAGCCCGGGGTGGTGGGGAGCAGTTCTTC
>TRBD2|.|TRBJ2-5|TRBV24-1
CATSDFDSGRAGPVTQYF
TGTGCCACCAGTGATTTCGATAGCGGGAGGGCCGGCCCAGTGACCCAGTACTTC
>TRBD1|.|TRBJ1-3|TRBV6-1
CASSLTGMYGNTIYF
TGTGCCAGCAGTCTGACAGGGATGTACGGAAACACCATATATTTT
>TRBD2|many|TRBJ2-1|TRBV3-1
CASSQELSSGRYNEQFF
TGTGCCAGCAGCCAAGAGTTATCCAGCGGGAGATACAATGAGCAGTTCTTC
>TRBD1|many|TRBJ2-3|TRBV15
CATSRRQGSTDTQYF
TGTGCCACCAGCAGACGACAGGGAAGCACAGATACGCAGTATTTT
>TRBD2|.|TRBJ2-7|TRBV7-2
CASSLVGGRAGAEQYF
TGTGCCAGCAGCTTGGTCGGCGGGAGGGCCGGGGCTGAGCAGTACTTC
>TRBD1|many|TRBJ1-5|TRBV28
CASRQGVGQPQHF
TGTGCCAGCCGACAGGGTGTGGGTCAGCCCCAGCATTTT
>.|many|TRBJ2-1|TRBV5-6
CASSLTSFPEQFF
TGTGCCAGCAGCCTAACTAGCTTCCCTGAGCAGTTCTTC
>TRBD1|many|TRBJ2-2|TRBV5-1
CASSLEGTGGSGNQNTGELFF
TGCGCCAGCAGCTTGGAGGGGACAGGGGGATCCGGAAACCAGAACACCGGGGAGCTGTTTTTT
>TRBD2|.|TRBJ2-1|TRBV29-1
CSVDSGAGGYNEQFF
TGCAGCGTTGATTCGGGAGCGGGAGGGTACAATGAGCAGTTCTTC
>.|few|TRBJ2-1|TRBV2
CASGGSTYNEQFF
TGTGCCAGCGGGGGGAGTACCTACAATGAGCAGTTCTTC
>TRBD1|.|TRBJ2-7|TRBV6-2/TRBV6-3
CANSRDRAYEQYF
TGTGCCAACAGCCGGGACAGGGCCTACGAGCAGTACTTC
>TRBD2|many|TRBJ2-7|TRBV7-2
CASSVLANEQYF
TGTGCCAGCAGCGTACTAGCGAACGAGCAGTACTTC
>.|many|TRBJ1-1|TRBV4-1
CASSQPGTLRMNTEAFF
TGCGCCAGCAGCCAACCCGGGACCTTGCGGATGAACACTGAAGCTTTCTTT
>.|few|TRBJ2-2|TRBV7-9
CASRILSGPNTGELFF
TGTGCCAGCAGGATCCTGAGCGGTCCGAACACCGGGGAGCTGTTTTTT
>.|few|TRBJ2-7|TRBV12-3/TRBV12-4
CASSLRAQQYF
TGTGCCAGCAGTTTGAGGGCTCAGCAGTACTTC
>TRBD2|few|TRBJ2-7|TRBV20-1
CSATIAGRHYEQYF
TGCAGTGCTACAATAGCGGGGAGACACTACGAGCAGTACTTC